These 11 T cell receptor beta chains share one sample of origin, sequenced in a study of blood T cells in healthy people across ages. A second PCR, run for about 6 to 12 cycles, used a sample-barcoded 5' primer plus a J-beta primer mix. In TCRdb, the 5' RACE reads were re-called with MiXCR into one record per CDR3 protein. This table holds about 640,000 distinct CDR3 sequences, under 30% found once. Material for sequencing was blood. The receptors were gathered from an elderly woman in good health.

This clonotype has only a few counts. V gene TRBV9 combines with J gene TRBJ1-1; D is perhaps TRBD1 (6 bases). V lost 3 bases to trimming and J lost 4 bases, with 19 bases between them. The CDR3 sequence is 16 residues long. Germline V lookup: CDR1 SGDLS, CDR2 YYNGEE. This CDR3 is CASSGRDKGLLTEAFF. The CDR3 bases are TGTGCCAGCAGCGGCCGGGACAAAGGGTTGCTCACTGAAGCTTTCTTT.

As regards this clonotype: At one boundary the junction diverges from the germline segment, which might be a read error. The chain couples TRBV7-2 to TRBJ2-5; D is possibly TRBD2 (6 bases). Germline lookup yields CDR1 SGHTA and CDR2 FQGNSA. The CDR3 has 14 amino acids. The CDR3 is CACSPAGRANEQYF. The CDR3 DNA follows: TGTGCCTGCAGCCCGGCGGGGCGGGCGAATGAGCAGTACTTC.

This sequence joins TRBV6-1 and TRBJ2-1, with 7 bases fitting TRBD2. In germline, CDR1 is MNHNS, CDR2 SASEGT. This CDR3 region has 15 residues. V lost 4 bases, J lost 3 bases, and 6 bases stayed unmatched. DNA for the CDR3: TGTGCCAGCAGTGTAGGGCGGGAGAACTACAATGAGCAGTTCTTC. It yields the protein CASSVGRENYNEQFF.

This clonotype was counted ten times or more. The chain links TRBV11-2 to TRBJ2-3, with TRBD1 as a possible D gene (7 bases). Trimming took 1 base from V and 4 from J, leaving 18 bases between them. CDR3 size: 17 residues. Germline CDR1 and CDR2: SGHAT and FQNNGV. CDR3 coding DNA: TGTGCCAGCAGCTTAGGAAGGCAGGGGGGCCTTGCAGATACGCAGTATTTT. Translating gives CASSLGRQGGLADTQYF.

In this sample, this clonotype turned up many times. The rearrangement joins TRBV12-3 or TRBV12-4 to TRBJ2-3, with 8 bases aligning to TRBD2. CDR3 size: 17 residues. The V gene end was trimmed by 2 bases and the J gene end by 2 bases; junction bases not matched to a gene: 9. Here the CDR3 DNA reads TGTGCCAGCAGTTTATCGGTGCTAGCGGGTTCCACAGATACGCAGTATTTT. Translated: CASSLSVLAGSTDTQYF.

This clonotype was seen once. CDR3 loop: CASSQDPGPNTEAFF. CDR3 sequence (DNA): TGCGCCAGCAGCCAAGATCCAGGGCCTAACACTGAAGCTTTCTTT. The V and J genes are TRBV4-3 and TRBJ1-1; D is possibly TRBD1 (5 bases). The V end was cut by 0 bases, the J end by 2 bases, with 10 bases between. The CDR3 runs 15 residues. The germline V gene has CDR1 LGHNA and CDR2 YSLEER.

This clonotype was counted many times. Written as DNA, the CDR3 is TGCAGTGCTAGAGAGTCGTGGGGGACAGATTACAATGAGCAGTTCTTC. It yields the protein CSARESWGTDYNEQFF. This chain joins TRBV20-1 and TRBJ2-1; 7 bases are shared with TRBD1. Germline lookup yields CDR1 DFQATT and CDR2 SNEGSKA (reference sequence). The CDR3 loop spans 16 amino acids. V lost 0 bases to trimming and J lost 4 bases; unmatched junction nucleotides: 9.

This clonotype was counted many times. The rearrangement uses TRBV9 and TRBJ2-1; 7 nucleotides agree with TRBD2. The germline CDR1 and CDR2 sequences are SGDLS and YYNGEE. The J segment lost 0 bases and the V segment lost 3 bases, leaving 9 bases of the junction unmatched. The CDR3 sequence is 17 residues long. The CDR3 spells CASSGSIPGGSYNEQFF. The DNA for the CDR3 is TGTGCCAGCAGCGGTTCTATTCCGGGGGGCTCCTACAATGAGCAGTTCTTC.

V gene TRBV7-2 combines with J gene TRBJ2-4; TRBD2 is a possible D gene (5 bases). Trimming left V 4 bases short and J 5 bases short, with 9 bases between. The germline V gene encodes CDR1 SGHTA and CDR2 FQGNSA. The CDR3 consists of 13 residues. CDR3 DNA: TGTGCCAGCAGCTCGTCTAGCCAAAACATTCAGTACTTC. Its translation is CASSSSSQNIQYF.

This clonotype was observed at least ten times. The chain is built from TRBV12-5 and TRBJ2-5; the D call may be TRBD1 or TRBD2 (5 bases each). The CDR3 is 13 amino acids. The germline V gene encodes CDR1 LGHNT and CDR2 FRNRAP. V lost 7 bases and J 5 bases, leaving 14 bases between the germline ends. DNA for the CDR3: TGTGCTAGTGCCGGGACGGTGGGCGAGACCCAGTACTTC. Translated, it gives CASAGTVGETQYF.

This clonotype was seen at least ten times. The V and J genes are TRBV5-1 and TRBJ1-2; D uncertain. The ends were cut back, 5 bases at V and 8 bases at J, with 13 bases in the middle. The CDR3 loop spans 12 amino acids. Germline assignment: CDR1 SGHRS and CDR2 YFSETQ. In nucleotides, the CDR3 is TGCGCCAGCAGGTACACCGCCGGGGGCTACACCTTC. Encoded protein: CASRYTAGGYTF.